Shown below are 18 T cell receptor beta chains from a single sample sequenced in a study of blood T cell repertoires in COVID-19. Generated by immunoSEQ multiplex PCR, the TCRdb table keeps only in-frame clones and is missing some. The repertoire has around 250,000 clones, roughly 84% of them found once; the top ten carry 1.5% to 1.9%. The sequenced sample consisted of peripheral blood. These receptors were collected from a woman aged 40 to 49 who had recovered from COVID-19.

The J gene is TRBJ2-5, the V gene TRBV18; 8 nucleotides match TRBD1. Germline V CDR1 and CDR2: KGHSH, LQKENI. J lost 2 bases, V lost 4 bases, and 9 bases had no gene match. CDR3 length: 16 residues. CDR3 sequence reads: CASSQIGTGVQETQYF. The CDR3 DNA follows: TGTGCCAGCTCACAAATCGGGACAGGTGTACAAGAGACCCAGTACTTC. The whole variable domain, remainder taken from reference TRBV18 and TRBJ2-5, is NAGVMQNPRHLVRRRGQEARLRCSPMKGHSHVYWYRQLPEEGLKFMVYLQKENIIDESGMPKERFSAEFPKEGPSILRIQQVVRGDSAAYFCASSQIGTGVQETQYFGPGTRLLVL.

This clone was seen just once. This chain connects TRBV18 to TRBJ1-1, with D perhaps matching TRBD1 (5 bases). The V end was cut by 5 bases, the J end by 5 bases, with 12 bases between. The CDR3 spans 13 residues. Germline V gives CDR1 KGHSH, CDR2 LQKENI. The CDR3 loop is CASSITGSTEAFF. The CDR3 bases are TGTGCCAGCTCAATTACAGGTTCTACTGAAGCTTTCTTT.

The V gene is TRBV18, the J gene TRBJ1-4; maybe TRBD1 (5 bases). Between the trimmed V and J ends, which lost 2 bases and 3 bases, there was a span of 10 bases. The CDR3 runs 15 residues. CDR1 is KGHSH, CDR2 LQKENI, per germline. The CDR3 DNA reads as TGTGCCAGCTCACCATCACCAGGGTCTAATGAAAAACTGTTTTTT. Its protein product is CASSPSPGSNEKLFF.

The rearrangement joins TRBV3-1 (or the pseudogene TRBV3-2) to TRBJ2-3, with a possible D match to TRBD1 (5 bases). This CDR3 spans 12 amino acids. The V gene's germline CDR1 is LGHDT and CDR2 YNNKEL (reference sequence). V lost 8 bases and J lost 4, with 10 bases in between. The chain's CDR3 is CASQGYADTQYF. In nucleotides, the CDR3 is TGTGCCAGCCAGGGTTACGCAGATACGCAGTATTTT.

The CDR3 reads CAIRQGPNTEAFF. In DNA form, the CDR3 reads TGTGCCATCAGACAGGGGCCGAACACTGAAGCTTTCTTT. The rearrangement links TRBV10-3 to TRBJ1-1, with TRBD1 identical over 7 bases. Germline CDR1 ENHRY, CDR2 SYGVKD. Germline trimming cut 6 bases from V and 1 base from J; bases unmatched to any gene: 2. This CDR3 has 13 residues.

The V call is TRBV6-5, the J call TRBJ1-4; 10 nucleotides align to TRBD1. This CDR3 contains 16 residues. The V and J ends lost 4 bases and 11 bases, in that order; junction bases with no gene match: 13. The germline V gene has CDR1 MNHEY and CDR2 SVGAGI. The CDR3 nucleotides are TGTGCCAGCAGTTCCGGGGGGACAGGGGCTTTGGGGAAACTGTTTTTT. It codes for CASSSGGTGALGKLFF.

The chain couples TRBV2 to TRBJ2-7; a weak D match, TRBD1 (5 bases). The CDR3 totals 13 residues. The V end lost 3 bases, the J end lost 1 base, and 7 bases lay between the germline ends. Germline assignment: CDR1 SNHLY and CDR2 FYNNEI. In nucleotides, the CDR3 is TGTGCCAGCAGTGATAGGGGATCCTACGAGCAGTACTTC. This sequence encodes CASSDRGSYEQYF.

V is TRBV5-1 and J is TRBJ2-1; D unresolved. The CDR3 has 15 amino acids. V shed 4 bases and J shed 2 bases, with 13 bases lying between them. Per germline, CDR1 SGHRS and CDR2 YFSETQ. The CDR3 spells CASSNSGHPYNEQFF. The CDR3 DNA reads TGCGCCAGCAGCAACTCAGGTCACCCCTACAATGAGCAGTTCTTC.

The gene calls are TRBV28 and TRBJ1-6; the D is unclear. V lost 5 bases and J lost 6, with 8 bases in between. The CDR3 loop spans 13 amino acids. Germline lookup yields CDR1 MDHEN and CDR2 SYDVKM. CDR3 in DNA: TGTGCCAGCAGTAGAGGACTTAATTCACCCCTCCACTTT. It specifies CASSRGLNSPLHF.

The chain uses TRBV24-1 and TRBJ1-4, with D possibly TRBD1 on 6 matching bases. V was pared by 2 bases and J by 4 bases, with 10 bases between. The CDR3 consists of 15 residues. CDR1 is KGHDR and CDR2 is SFDVKD in the germline V gene. The CDR3 bases are TGTGCCACCAGTGATTCCGGGACATATAATGAAAAACTGTTTTTT. It is translated as CATSDSGTYNEKLFF.

This chain uses TRBV6-5 with TRBJ2-7, with D possibly TRBD1 on 6 matching bases. There are 14 residues in the CDR3. Germline V lookup: CDR1 MNHEY, CDR2 SVGAGI. Trimming took 8 bases from V and 7 from J, leaving 21 bases between them. The CDR3: CASARSGDPYEQYF. As DNA, the CDR3 is TGTGCCAGCGCCCGATCAGGGGACCCTTATGAGCAGTACTTC.

The gene calls are TRBV28 and TRBJ1-5; no clear D. The CDR3 totals 14 residues. CDR1 is MDHEN and CDR2 is SYDVKM in the germline V gene. V dropped 3 bases and J dropped 2 bases, with 8 bases sitting between them. CDR3: CASSFFRGNQPQHF. CDR3 bases: TGTGCCAGCAGTTTCTTCCGGGGCAATCAGCCCCAGCATTTT. The complete variable domain, with remaining parts taken from reference TRBV28 and TRBJ1-5, reads DVKVTQSSRYLVKRTGEKVFLECVQDMDHENMFWYRQDPGLGLRLIYFSYDVKMKEKGDIPEGYSVSREKKERFSLILESASTNQTSMYLCASSFFRGNQPQHFGDGTRLSIL.

This rearrangement joins TRBV11-1 to TRBJ2-5; 8 positions match TRBD1. The CDR3 length is 15 residues. Germline CDR1 SGHAT, CDR2 FQDESV (reference sequence). With 4 bases clipped from V and 3 bases from J, the junction kept 7 bases outside the gene matches. The CDR3 DNA follows: TGTGCCAGCAGCTGGGGCAGGGGGCAGGAAGAGACCCAGTACTTC. It translates to CASSWGRGQEETQYF.

This chain links TRBV13 with TRBJ1-1; D uncertain. The V gene lost 0 bases and the J gene lost 5 bases, with 4 bases spanning the gap. The CDR3 has 12 residues. Germline V gene sequence: CDR1 PRHDT, CDR2 FYEKMQ (reference sequence). The CDR3 DNA follows: TGTGCCAGCAGCTTAGGGAGAACTGAAGCTTTCTTT. This encodes CASSLGRTEAFF.

The chain combines TRBV3-1 (or the pseudogene TRBV3-2) with TRBJ1-4; possible D gene TRBD1, 5 bases. This CDR3 comprises 15 residues. The germline gives CDR1 LGHDT, CDR2 YNNKEL (reference sequence). The germline V and J ends were trimmed by 4 bases and 7 bases, with 16 bases remaining between them. The DNA for the CDR3 is TGTGCCAGCAGCCCCCTTTCGGGGCGGGGTGAAAAACTGTTTTTT. Amino acid sequence: CASSPLSGRGEKLFF.

The V gene is TRBV6-5, the J gene TRBJ1-5; tentative D call: TRBD1 (6 bases). The CDR3 loop spans 15 amino acids. Trimming shortened V by 5 bases and J by 2 bases, and 13 bases separated the two germline ends. From germline, CDR1 is MNHEY and CDR2 SVGAGI. The CDR3, as DNA: TGTGCCAGCAGTCCACAGGGTACTCGCAATCAGCCCCAGCATTTT. Translated: CASSPQGTRNQPQHF.

This clone was seen more than once but under ten times. The chain links TRBV7-2 to TRBJ1-2, with a weak D call TRBD1 (6 bases). Trimming left V 5 bases short and J 1 base short, with 11 bases between. This CDR3 is built from 14 residues. Germline V CDR1 and CDR2: SGHTA, FQGNSA. The CDR3 region has the DNA TGTGCCAGCAGCCAGTCCAGGGGTAACTATGGCTACACCTTC. Translated, it gives CASSQSRGNYGYTF. The variable domain in full, completed from reference TRBV7-2 and TRBJ1-2, reads GAGVSQSPSNKVTEKGKDVELRCDPISGHTALYWYRQSLGQGLEFLIYFQGNSAPDKSGLPSDRFSAERTGGSVSTLTIQRTQQEDSAVYLCASSQSRGNYGYTFGSGTRLTVV.

V gene TRBV12-3 or TRBV12-4 combines with J gene TRBJ1-1; unclear D gene. The CDR3 runs 13 residues. V gave up 6 bases and J gave up 1 base, with 9 bases separating them. The CDR3 bases are TGTGCCAGCAGCCTAAGATCGAACACTGAAGCTTTCTTT. It specifies CASSLRSNTEAFF.